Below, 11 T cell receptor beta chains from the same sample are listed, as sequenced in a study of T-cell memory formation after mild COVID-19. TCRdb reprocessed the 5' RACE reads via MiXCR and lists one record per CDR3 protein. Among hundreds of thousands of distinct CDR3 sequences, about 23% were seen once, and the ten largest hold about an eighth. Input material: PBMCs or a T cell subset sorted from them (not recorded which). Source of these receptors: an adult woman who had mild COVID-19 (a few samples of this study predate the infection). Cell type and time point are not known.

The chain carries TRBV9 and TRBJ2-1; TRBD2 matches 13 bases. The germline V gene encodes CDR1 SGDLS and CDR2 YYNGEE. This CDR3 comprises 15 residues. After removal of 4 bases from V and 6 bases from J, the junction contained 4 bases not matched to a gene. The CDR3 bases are TGTGCCAGCAGCACGCGACTAGCGGGGGGCAATGAGCAGTTCTTC. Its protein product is CASSTRLAGGNEQFF.

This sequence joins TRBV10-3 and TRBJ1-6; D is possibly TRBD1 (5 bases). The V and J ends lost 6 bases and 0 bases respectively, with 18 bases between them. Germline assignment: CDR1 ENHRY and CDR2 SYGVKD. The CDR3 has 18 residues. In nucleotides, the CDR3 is TGTGCCATCAGCTCGTCGACAGATAAGAGCTCCTATAATTCACCCCTCCACTTT. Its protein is CAISSSTDKSSYNSPLHF.

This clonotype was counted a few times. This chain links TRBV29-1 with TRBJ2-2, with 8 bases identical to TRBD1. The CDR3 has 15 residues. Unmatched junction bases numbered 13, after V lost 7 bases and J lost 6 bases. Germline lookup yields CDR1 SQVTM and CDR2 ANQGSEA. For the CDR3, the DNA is TGCAGCGCCACCAGACAGGGGCGATCCCCCGGGGAGCTGTTTTTT. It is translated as CSATRQGRSPGELFF.

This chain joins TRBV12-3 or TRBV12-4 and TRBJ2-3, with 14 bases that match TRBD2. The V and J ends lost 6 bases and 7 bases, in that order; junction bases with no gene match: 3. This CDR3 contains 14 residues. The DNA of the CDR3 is TGTGCCAGCAGCCGGACTAGCGGGGGGAATACGCAGTATTTT. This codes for CASSRTSGGNTQYF.

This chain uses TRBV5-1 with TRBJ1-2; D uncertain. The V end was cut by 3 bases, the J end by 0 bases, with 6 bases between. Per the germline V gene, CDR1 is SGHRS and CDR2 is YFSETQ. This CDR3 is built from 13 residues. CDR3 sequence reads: CASSYGTNYGYTF. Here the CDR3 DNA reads TGCGCCAGCAGCTACGGGACTAACTATGGCTACACCTTC.

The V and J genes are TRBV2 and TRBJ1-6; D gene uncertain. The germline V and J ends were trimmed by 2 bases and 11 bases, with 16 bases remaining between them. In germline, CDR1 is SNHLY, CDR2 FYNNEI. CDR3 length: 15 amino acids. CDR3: CASSERPWREAPLHF. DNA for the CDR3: TGTGCCAGCAGTGAAAGACCCTGGCGGGAGGCACCCCTCCACTTT.

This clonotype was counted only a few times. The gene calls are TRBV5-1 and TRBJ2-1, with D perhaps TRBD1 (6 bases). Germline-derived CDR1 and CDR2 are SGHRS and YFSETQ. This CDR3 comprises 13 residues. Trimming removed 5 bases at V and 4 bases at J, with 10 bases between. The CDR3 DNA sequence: TGCGCCAGCAGTGCGCAGGGGTACAATGAGCAGTTCTTC. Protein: CASSAQGYNEQFF.

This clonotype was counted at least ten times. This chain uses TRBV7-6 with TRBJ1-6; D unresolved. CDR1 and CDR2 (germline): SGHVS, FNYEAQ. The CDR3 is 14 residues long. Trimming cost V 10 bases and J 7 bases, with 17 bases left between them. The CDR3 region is CATQLLDGNSPLHF. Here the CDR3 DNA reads TGTGCCACCCAGCTACTCGACGGGAATTCACCCCTCCACTTT.

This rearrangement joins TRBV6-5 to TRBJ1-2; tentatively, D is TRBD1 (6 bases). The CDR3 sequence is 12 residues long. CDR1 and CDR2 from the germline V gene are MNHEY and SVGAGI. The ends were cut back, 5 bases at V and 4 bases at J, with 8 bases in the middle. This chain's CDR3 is CASSAQGYGYTF. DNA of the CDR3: TGTGCCAGCAGTGCACAGGGCTATGGCTACACCTTC.

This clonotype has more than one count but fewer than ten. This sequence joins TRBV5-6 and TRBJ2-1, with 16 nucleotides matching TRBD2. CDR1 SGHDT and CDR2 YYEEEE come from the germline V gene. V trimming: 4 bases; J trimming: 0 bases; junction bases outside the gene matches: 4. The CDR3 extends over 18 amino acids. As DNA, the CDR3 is TGTGCCAGCAGCACGGGACTAGCGGGAGGGAGCTCCTACAATGAGCAGTTCTTC. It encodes CASSTGLAGGSSYNEQFF.

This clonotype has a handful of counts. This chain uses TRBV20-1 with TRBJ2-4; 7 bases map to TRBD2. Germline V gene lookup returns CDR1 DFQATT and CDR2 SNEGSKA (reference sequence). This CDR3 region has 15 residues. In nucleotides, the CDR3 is TGCAGCGCTGCTCCCGGGGGGTTCTCCAAAAACATTCAGTACTTC. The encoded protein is CSAAPGGFSKNIQYF.